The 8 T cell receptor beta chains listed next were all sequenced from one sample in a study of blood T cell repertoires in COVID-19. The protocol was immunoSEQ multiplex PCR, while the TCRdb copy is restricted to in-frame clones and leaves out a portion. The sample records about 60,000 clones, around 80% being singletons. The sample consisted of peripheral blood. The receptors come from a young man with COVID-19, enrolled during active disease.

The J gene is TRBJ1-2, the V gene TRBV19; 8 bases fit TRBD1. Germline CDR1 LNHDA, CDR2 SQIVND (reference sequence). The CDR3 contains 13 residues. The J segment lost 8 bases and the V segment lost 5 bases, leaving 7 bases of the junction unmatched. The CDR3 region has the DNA TGTGCCAGTAGTCCGGACAGGGTGGCCGGCTACACCTTC. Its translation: CASSPDRVAGYTF.

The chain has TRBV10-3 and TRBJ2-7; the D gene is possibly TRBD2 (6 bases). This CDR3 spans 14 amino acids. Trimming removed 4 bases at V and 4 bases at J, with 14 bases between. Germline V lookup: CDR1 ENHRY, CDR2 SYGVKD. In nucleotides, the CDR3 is TGTGCCATCAGTGCGGACGGGAGAGGGTACGAGCAGTACTTC. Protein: CAISADGRGYEQYF.

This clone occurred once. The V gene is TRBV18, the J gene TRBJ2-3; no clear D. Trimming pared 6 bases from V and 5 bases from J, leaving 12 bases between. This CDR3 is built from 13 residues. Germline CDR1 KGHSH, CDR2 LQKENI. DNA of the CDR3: TGTGCCAGCTCGGGTACAGTGGGAGATACGCAGTATTTT. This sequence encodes CASSGTVGDTQYF.

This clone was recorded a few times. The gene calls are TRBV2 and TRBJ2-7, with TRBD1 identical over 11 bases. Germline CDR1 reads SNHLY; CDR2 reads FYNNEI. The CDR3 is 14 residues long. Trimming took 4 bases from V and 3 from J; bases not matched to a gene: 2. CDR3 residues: CASSVGTGGYEQYF. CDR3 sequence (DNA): TGTGCCAGCAGTGTGGGGACAGGGGGCTACGAGCAGTACTTC. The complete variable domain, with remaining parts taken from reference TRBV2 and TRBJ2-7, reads EPEVTQTPSHQVTQMGQEVILRCVPISNHLYFYWYRQILGQKVEFLVSFYNNEISEKSEIFDDQFSVERPDGSNFTLKIRSTKLEDSAMYFCASSVGTGGYEQYFGPGTRLTVT.

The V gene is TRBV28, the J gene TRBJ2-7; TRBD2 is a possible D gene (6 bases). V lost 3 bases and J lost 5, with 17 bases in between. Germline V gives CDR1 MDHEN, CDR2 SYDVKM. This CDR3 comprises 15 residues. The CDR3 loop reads CASSLGGRSIHEQYF. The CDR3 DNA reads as TGTGCCAGCAGTTTGGGGGGTCGTTCTATCCACGAGCAGTACTTC. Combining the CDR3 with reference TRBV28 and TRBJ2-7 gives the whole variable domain DVKVTQSSRYLVKRTGEKVFLECVQDMDHENMFWYRQDPGLGLRLIYFSYDVKMKEKGDIPEGYSVSREKKERFSLILESASTNQTSMYLCASSLGGRSIHEQYFGPGTRLTVT.

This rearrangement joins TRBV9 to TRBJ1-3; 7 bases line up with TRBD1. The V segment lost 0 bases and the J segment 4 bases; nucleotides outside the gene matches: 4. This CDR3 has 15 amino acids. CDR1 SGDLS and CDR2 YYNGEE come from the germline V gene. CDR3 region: CASSVEGASGNTIYF. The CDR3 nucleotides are TGTGCCAGCAGCGTAGAGGGGGCTTCAGGAAACACCATATATTTT.

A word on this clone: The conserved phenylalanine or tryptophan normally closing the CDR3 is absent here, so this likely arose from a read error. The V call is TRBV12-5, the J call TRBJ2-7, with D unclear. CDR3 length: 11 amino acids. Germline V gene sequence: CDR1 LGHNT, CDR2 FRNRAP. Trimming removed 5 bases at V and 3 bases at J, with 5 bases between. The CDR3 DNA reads TGTGCTAGTGGTAGAGGCTACGAGCAGTACTCC. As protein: CASGRGYEQYS.

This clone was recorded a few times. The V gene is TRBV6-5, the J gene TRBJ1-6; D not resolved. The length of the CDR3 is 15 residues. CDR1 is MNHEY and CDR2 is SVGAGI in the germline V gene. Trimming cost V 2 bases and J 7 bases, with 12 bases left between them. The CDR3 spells CASSYAGNPNSPLHF. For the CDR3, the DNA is TGTGCCAGCAGTTACGCGGGAAATCCCAATTCACCCCTCCACTTT.